This T cell receptor beta chain was profiled in a study of blood T cell repertoires in COVID-19. Methods used by the authors: Amplification from reference gene primers served as the basis for estimated nucleated cell counts. TCRdb keeps only in-frame clones here, not all; method: immunoSEQ multiplex PCR. That table furnishes V, J and clone size, whereas the DNA furnished D and trimming. The table includes 200,000 or so clones, 84% detected once. From germline, CDR1 is SGHTA and CDR2 FQGTGA. V was shortened by 5 bases and J by 3 bases, with 17 bases between the two germline ends. The CDR3 has 17 amino acids.

The specimen sequenced was peripheral blood. The source of this sequence is a woman of 80 years or more with COVID-19, enrolled during active disease. This chain links TRBV7-3 with TRBJ2-6; tentatively, D is TRBD2 (5 bases). The CDR3 region is CASSEIGSAGGANVLTF. The CDR3 bases are TGTGCCAGCAGCGAAATCGGGTCCGCGGGTGGGGCCAACGTCCTGACTTTC.